These T cell receptor beta chains were read from a single sample in a study of shared clonotypes between healthy human individuals. Sequenced by immunoSEQ multiplex PCR; TCRdb stores in-frame clones only, minus some. The data hold about 1 million clones, with about 76% observed a single time. Sequenced material: memory CD4+ T cells sorted from blood. The receptors shown here come from a young man in good health. Both conserved end residues are part of each CDR3. The D gene is left open where the match is weak. Size tells how often a clone was seen (once, few, many) or the class of an expanded clone, and some rows leave it out.

j_call | d_call | clone_size | v_call | cdr3_nt | cdr3_aa
TRBJ2-3 | TRBD2 | NA | TRBV2 | TGTGCCAGCAGTGCACTAGCGGGGACGACAGATACGCAGTATTTT | CASSALAGTTDTQYF
TRBJ1-1 | NA | NA | TRBV7-9 | TGTGCCAGCAGCTTAGGATCGAGGGGTAGGACTGAAGCTTTCTTT | CASSLGSRGRTEAFF
TRBJ2-5 | NA | once | TRBV7-6 | TGTGCCAGCAGCTTAGCGGGGGGCTTAGGAGAGACCCAGTACTTC | CASSLAGGLGETQYF
TRBJ2-5 | TRBD1 | NA | TRBV9 | TGTGCCAGCAGCTCGGGGACAGGGGGCCGGGAGACCCAGTACTTC | CASSSGTGGRETQYF
TRBJ1-5 | NA | NA | TRBV6-1 | TGTGCCAGCAGTGAGTTTATGGGGGGATCTCAGCCCCAGCATTTT | CASSEFMGGSQPQHF
TRBJ2-7 | NA | NA | TRBV6-7 | TGTGCCAGCAGTCTCTCCCGGGGCACCTACGAGCAGTACTTC | CASSLSRGTYEQYF
TRBJ2-7 | NA | NA | TRBV11-2 | TGTGCCGACATGGGGACGGAGTCCTACGAGCAGTACTTC | CADMGTESYEQYF
TRBJ1-2 | TRBD1 | NA | TRBV5-1 | TGCGCCAGCAGCTTGGCGGGGGAGACAGGGTCTGGCTACACCTTC | CASSLAGETGSGYTF
TRBJ2-2 | NA | NA | TRBV7-3 | TGTGCCAGCAGCCTTAGGGGAGTCCCCGGGGAGCTGTTTTTT | CASSLRGVPGELFF
TRBJ2-1 | TRBD2 | NA | TRBV7-6 | TGTGCCAGCAGCGACCTAGCGGGAAGGAATGAGCAGTTCTTC | CASSDLAGRNEQFF
TRBJ1-2 | TRBD1 | NA | TRBV19 | TGTGCCAGTAGTATAAAAGAGGGGGCCGGGGGCTACACCTTC | CASSIKEGAGGYTF
TRBJ2-3 | TRBD1 | NA | TRBV7-6 | TGTGCCAGCAGCTTAGGTATCAGGACAGGGGAAACAGATACGCAGTATTTT | CASSLGIRTGETDTQYF
TRBJ1-4 | NA | NA | TRBV4-3 | TGCGCCAGCAGCCAAGATGCAACTAATGAAAAACTGTTTTTT | CASSQDATNEKLFF
TRBJ2-3 | TRBD2 | once | TRBV5-1 | TGCGCCAGCAGCGGGGGGGTGCCGGGTTCTAGCACAGATACGCAGTATTTT | CASSGGVPGSSTDTQYF
TRBJ1-2 | NA | NA | TRBV7-2 | TGTGCCAGCAGCTTAGGCTGGGGAAACTATGGCTACACCTTC | CASSLGWGNYGYTF
TRBJ2-1 | NA | NA | TRBV9 | TGTGCCAGCAGCGTAGCCCCCTCTCACGAGCAGTTCTTC | CASSVAPSHEQFF
TRBJ1-1 | TRBD1 | NA | TRBV5-1 | TGCGCCAGCAGCTTAACAGGGGGCATGACTGAAGCTTTCTTT | CASSLTGGMTEAFF
TRBJ1-5 | TRBD1 | few | TRBV5-1 | TGCGCCAGCAGCACGACAGGGGAGGTCAATCAGCCCCAGCATTTT | CASSTTGEVNQPQHF
TRBJ1-3 | NA | once | TRBV30 | TGTGCCTGGACTCTAGGACTGACTAACTCTGGAAACACCATATATTTT | CAWTLGLTNSGNTIYF
TRBJ1-2 | NA | few | TRBV7-9 | TGTGCCAGCAGCCCCTCCTATGGCTACACCTTC | CASSPSYGYTF
TRBJ2-7 | NA | NA | TRBV10-3 | TGTGCCATCAGTGAGGGGGCAGGGGTACACGAGCAGTACTTC | CAISEGAGVHEQYF
TRBJ2-7 | TRBD2 | NA | TRBV6-5 | TGTGCCAGCAGCTCACCGGGACGGGGGGTCTACGAGCAGTACTTC | CASSSPGRGVYEQYF
TRBJ1-4 | NA | NA | TRBV18 | TGTGCCAGCTCACAGGGGAATGAAAAACTGTTTTTT | CASSQGNEKLFF
TRBJ1-1 | NA | NA | TRBV27 | TGTGCCAGCAGTTTATCAGGCGGGAACACTGAAGCTTTCTTT | CASSLSGGNTEAFF
TRBJ1-4 | NA | NA | TRBV30 | TGTGCCTGGTCAAGGAGATCTGAAAAACTGTTTTTT | CAWSRRSEKLFF
TRBJ1-6 | TRBD1 | few | TRBV30 | TGTGCCTGGAGAGGACAGGGGGTTGGTTCACCCCTCCACTTT | CAWRGQGVGSPLHF
TRBJ2-3 | NA | NA | TRBV5-4 | TGTGCCAGCAGCAAAAACCAGGGGGGCGAGGGGACAGATACGCAGTATTTT | CASSKNQGGEGTDTQYF
TRBJ2-1 | NA | NA | TRBV6-5 | TGTGCCAGCAGTTACGGGGGCGGTAGGGATGAGCAGTTCTTC | CASSYGGGRDEQFF
TRBJ2-1 | NA | few | TRBV5-8 | TGTGCCAGCAGCTTGTCCCGGGCCCAGACATACAATGAGCAGTTCTTC | CASSLSRAQTYNEQFF
TRBJ2-5 | NA | NA | TRBV7-2 | TGTGCCAGCAGCCCCAACCGGGGGACCCAGTACTTC | CASSPNRGTQYF
TRBJ2-2 | TRBD2 | NA | TRBV11-2 | TGTGCCAGCAGCTTATTGTCCTGGTCTAGCGGGAGGGTTCAGAGGGAGCTGTTTTTT | CASSLLSWSSGRVQRELFF
TRBJ2-7 | TRBD2 | NA | TRBV5-6 | TGTGCCAGCAGCCCCACAGCGGGGGCCTACGAGCAGTACTTC | CASSPTAGAYEQYF
TRBJ1-4 | TRBD1 | NA | TRBV5-1 | TGCGCCAGCTCCGGGACAGGGCGGTCGGCTAATGAAAAACTGTTTTTT | CASSGTGRSANEKLFF
TRBJ1-5 | TRBD1 | NA | TRBV5-6 | TGTGCCAGCAGCATCAACAGGGGGAGAGTTAGCAATCAGCCCCAGCATTTT | CASSINRGRVSNQPQHF
TRBJ1-1 | NA | NA | TRBV29-1 | TGCAGCGCTACGACAGGAGGCAACACTGAAGCTTTCTTT | CSATTGGNTEAFF
TRBJ2-3 | TRBD2 | NA | TRBV2 | TGTGCCAGCTGTCGACTAGCGGGAGGCACAGATACGCAGTATTTT | CASCRLAGGTDTQYF
TRBJ2-1 | TRBD1 | once | TRBV6-1 | TGTGCCAGCAGTGTTGGAGAAGGGACAGGGGGCAATGAGCAGTTCTTC | CASSVGEGTGGNEQFF